The following is a T cell receptor beta chain sequence with its context. Its antigen is unidentified. Second doses were pooled across both intervals (about 4 or about 12 weeks). Here immunoSEQ multiplex PCR was the method, and the copy in TCRdb shows in-frame clones only, minus some. This table has around 70,000 clones, nearly 90% appearing once. The source of the sample is a study of T cell responses to AZD1222 COVID-19 vaccine. Whole-study findings and limits: There were mostly white British donors and more females than males, and clonal diversity was possibly underestimated. Targets within unmutated variant regions were reportedly found for nearly half of spike-specific TCRs. Following two doses of AZD1222, Spike-specific TCR breadth and depth rose.

CDR3 size: 11 residues. V shed 4 bases and J shed 13 bases, with 11 bases lying between them. Material: peripheral blood, obtained 28 days after the second AZD1222 dose. The chain combines TRBV12-3 or TRBV12-4 with TRBJ2-1; D not certain. This clonotype was obtained from an adult who received the AZD1222 COVID-19 vaccine. CDR3 residues: CASSSHWLQFF. Here the CDR3 DNA reads TGTGCCAGCAGTTCCCATTGGCTTCAGTTCTTC.